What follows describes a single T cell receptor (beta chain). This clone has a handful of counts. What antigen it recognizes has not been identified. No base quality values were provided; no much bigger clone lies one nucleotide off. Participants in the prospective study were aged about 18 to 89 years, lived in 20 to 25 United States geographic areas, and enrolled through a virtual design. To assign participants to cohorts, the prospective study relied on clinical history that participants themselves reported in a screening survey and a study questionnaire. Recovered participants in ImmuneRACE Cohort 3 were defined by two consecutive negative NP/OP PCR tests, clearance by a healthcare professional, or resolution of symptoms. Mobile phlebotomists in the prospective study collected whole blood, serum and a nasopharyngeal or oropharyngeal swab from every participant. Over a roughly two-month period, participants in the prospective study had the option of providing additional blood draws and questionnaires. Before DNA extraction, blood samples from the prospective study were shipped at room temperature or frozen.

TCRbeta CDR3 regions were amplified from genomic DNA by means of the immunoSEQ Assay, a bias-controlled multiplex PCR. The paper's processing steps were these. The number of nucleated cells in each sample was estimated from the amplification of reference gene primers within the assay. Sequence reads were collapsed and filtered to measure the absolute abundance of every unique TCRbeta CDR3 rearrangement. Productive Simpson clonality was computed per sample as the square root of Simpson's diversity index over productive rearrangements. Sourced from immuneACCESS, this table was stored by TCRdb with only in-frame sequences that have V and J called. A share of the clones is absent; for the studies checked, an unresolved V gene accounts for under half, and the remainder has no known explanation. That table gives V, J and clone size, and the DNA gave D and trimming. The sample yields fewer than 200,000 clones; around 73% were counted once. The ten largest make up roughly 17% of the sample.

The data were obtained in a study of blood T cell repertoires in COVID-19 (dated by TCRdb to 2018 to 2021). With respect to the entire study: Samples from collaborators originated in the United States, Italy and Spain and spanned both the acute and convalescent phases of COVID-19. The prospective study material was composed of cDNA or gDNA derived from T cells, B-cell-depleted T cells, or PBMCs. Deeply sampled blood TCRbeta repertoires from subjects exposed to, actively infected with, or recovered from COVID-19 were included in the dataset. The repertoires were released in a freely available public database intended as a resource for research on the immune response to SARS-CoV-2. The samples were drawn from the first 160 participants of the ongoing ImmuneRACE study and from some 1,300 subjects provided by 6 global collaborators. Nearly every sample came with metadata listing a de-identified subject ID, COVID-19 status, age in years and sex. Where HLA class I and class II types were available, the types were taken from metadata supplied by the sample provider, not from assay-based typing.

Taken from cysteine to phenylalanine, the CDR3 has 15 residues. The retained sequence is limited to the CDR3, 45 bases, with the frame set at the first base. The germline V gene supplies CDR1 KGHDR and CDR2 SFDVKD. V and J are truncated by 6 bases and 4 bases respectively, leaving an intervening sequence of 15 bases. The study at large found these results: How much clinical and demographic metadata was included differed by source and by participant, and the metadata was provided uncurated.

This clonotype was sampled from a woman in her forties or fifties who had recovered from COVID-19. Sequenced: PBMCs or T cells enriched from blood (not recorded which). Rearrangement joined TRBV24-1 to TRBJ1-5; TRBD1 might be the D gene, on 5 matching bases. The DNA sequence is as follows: TGTGCCACCAGTCCCCCGGGGGTCGGGAATCAGCCCCAGCATTTT. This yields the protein CATSPPGVGNQPQHF.